This TCR beta chain was profiled in a study of blood T cell repertoires in COVID-19. Clones were read by immunoSEQ multiplex PCR, and TCRdb kept only the in-frame ones, dropping some. The data hold a few hundred thousand clones, with about 85% observed a single time. CDR1 is SGHTA, CDR2 FQGNSA, per germline. The CDR3 spans 13 residues. V lost 2 bases and J lost 7, with 6 bases in between. The genes are TRBV7-2 and TRBJ1-6; D gene ambiguous. The TCR was taken from a woman in her 50s who had been exposed to COVID-19. The sample taken for sequencing was PBMCs or T cells enriched from blood (not recorded which). The CDR3 reads CASSLSRNSPLHF. Written as DNA, the CDR3 is TGTGCCAGCAGCTTAAGCAGGAATTCACCCCTCCACTTT.